The following is a T cell receptor beta chain sequence with its context. The antigen remains unidentified. The data stem from a study of cytomegalovirus exposure and HLA in healthy donors. The CDR3 length is 16 residues. V shed 3 bases, J shed 7 bases, and the junction held 11 bases outside the gene matches. Germline V lookup: CDR1 SEHNR, CDR2 FQNEAQ (reference sequence). Notes on the study in general: The study designated 164 TCR beta chains cytomegalovirus-associated. For cytomegalovirus status, the classifier reportedly gave diagnoses with high specificity and sensitivity. When analyzed later, a missense DCLRE1C variant was found to be linked to TCR beta V- and J-gene trimming.

Primers included in the PCR were 60 Vbeta and 13 Jbeta primers. Method: immunoSEQ multiplex PCR; TCRdb's copy keeps in-frame clones and lacks some. This sample has fewer than 65,000 clones; about 90% occur once, and the top ten carry about 1.5%. The TCR was taken from a young man in good health and CMV-seronegative. This sequence joins TRBV7-9 and TRBJ1-1; 10 bases agree with TRBD1. Sample: PBMCs. CDR3 loop: CASSFPVGTGVVEAFF. The CDR3 nucleotides read TGTGCCAGCAGCTTCCCCGTCGGGACAGGGGTTGTTGAAGCTTTCTTT.